Each of the 21 T cell receptor beta chains below was sequenced from the same sample in a study of cytomegalovirus exposure and HLA in healthy donors. PCR employed 60 Vbeta and 13 Jbeta primers. Sequencing used immunoSEQ multiplex PCR; TCRdb keeps in-frame clones, though not all of them. The sample shows approximately 130,000 clones, 75% to 90% of them seen only once. The sequenced sample was PBMCs. These receptors all come from a man aged 35-49 years in good health and CMV-seronegative.

V is TRBV27 and J is TRBJ2-5, with D possibly being TRBD2 (5 bases). The J call may be incorrect, as the DNA end agrees better with TRBJ2-7. The CDR3 has 14 amino acids. The germline V gene has CDR1 MNHEY and CDR2 SMNVEV (reference sequence). The chain's CDR3 is CASSFVGQRYEQYF. CDR3 DNA sequence: TGTGCCAGCAGTTTTGTAGGGCAGCGGTACGAGCAGTACTTC.

The chain couples TRBV7-2 to TRBJ2-7, with no clear D. The CDR3 length is 15 residues. Trimming shortened V by 4 bases and J by 0 bases, and 13 bases separated the two germline ends. Germline V gene lookup returns CDR1 SGHTA and CDR2 FQGNSA. The CDR3 DNA follows: TGTGCCAGCAGCTCCCGACTCCTGAGCTCCTACGAGCAGTACTTC. Its translation: CASSSRLLSSYEQYF. Full variable domain (remainder filled in from reference TRBV7-2 and TRBJ2-7): GAGVSQSPSNKVTEKGKDVELRCDPISGHTALYWYRQSLGQGLEFLIYFQGNSAPDKSGLPSDRFSAERTGGSVSTLTIQRTQQEDSAVYLCASSSRLLSSYEQYFGPGTRLTVT.

The count of this clone is one. The rearrangement joins TRBV6-5 to TRBJ2-5; D may be TRBD1 (6 bases). The end of the DNA is better explained by TRBJ2-7, so the J call may be wrong. Per germline, CDR1 MNHEY and CDR2 SVGAGI. This CDR3 contains 14 residues. This CDR3 reads CASTGQGPDYEQYF. The CDR3 DNA reads as TGTGCCAGCACCGGTCAGGGGCCCGACTACGAGCAGTACTTC.

This rearrangement joins TRBV19 to TRBJ1-1; D not certain. V shed 8 bases and J shed 0 bases, with 19 bases lying between them. CDR3 length: 16 residues. Germline CDR1 LNHDA, CDR2 SQIVND (reference sequence). The CDR3 loop reads CASRRTQTAMNTEAFF. The CDR3 bases are TGTGCCAGTCGGAGGACGCAAACCGCCATGAACACTGAAGCTTTCTTT. Using reference TRBV19 and TRBJ1-1 for the parts outside the CDR3, the full variable domain is DGGITQSPKYLFRKEGQNVTLSCEQNLNHDAMYWYRQDPGQGLRLIYYSQIVNDFQKGDIAEGYSVSREKKESFPLTVTSAQKNPTAFYLCASRRTQTAMNTEAFFGQGTRLTVV.

The chain uses TRBV11-2 and TRBJ2-5; 8 nucleotides match TRBD2. Germline V CDR1 and CDR2: SGHAT, FQNNGV. Trimming took 3 bases from V and 5 from J; bases not matched to a gene: 11. This CDR3 comprises 16 residues. CDR3 DNA: TGTGCCAGCAGCTTTCGACAAGCGGGGGAGGGGGAGACCCAGTACTTC. Translated, it gives CASSFRQAGEGETQYF.

As regards this clone: The identical CDR3 is also encoded by other nucleotide sequences in the sample. The chain uses TRBV4-3 and TRBJ2-7; a possible D gene is TRBD2 (6 bases). The V gene's germline CDR1 is LGHNA and CDR2 YSLEER. V gave up 2 bases and J gave up 3 bases, with 14 bases separating them. The CDR3 is 15 residues long. The CDR3 DNA is TGCGCCAGCAGCCAAAAATTTGCGGGGATCTACGAGCAGTACTTC. As protein: CASSQKFAGIYEQYF.

This clone was recorded once. This chain links TRBV7-9 with TRBJ1-1; weak D call: TRBD1 (5 bases). V lost 5 bases to trimming and J lost 10 bases, with 14 bases between them. The V gene's germline CDR1 is SEHNR and CDR2 FQNEAQ (reference sequence). The CDR3 loop spans 12 amino acids. The CDR3 loop is CASSPRQLGAFF. The CDR3 DNA sequence: TGTGCCAGCAGCCCCAGACAGTTAGGAGCTTTCTTT.

CDR3 sequence (DNA): TGTGCCAGCAGCTTAGCGGGAGACGAGCAGTACTTC. As protein: CASSLAGDEQYF. The J gene is TRBJ2-7, the V gene TRBV11-2; D is possibly TRBD2 (6 bases). This CDR3 comprises 12 residues. Trimming cost V 1 base and J 5 bases, with 6 bases left between them. Germline V CDR1 and CDR2: SGHAT, FQNNGV.

The J gene is TRBJ1-1, the V gene TRBV30, with TRBD1 identical over 10 bases. The length of the CDR3 is 13 residues. Germline V gene lookup returns CDR1 GTSNPN and CDR2 SVGIG (reference sequence). The trim removed 3 bases at V and 3 bases at J, leaving 1 base unmatched. The CDR3 DNA follows: TGTGCCTGGAGGGGACAGGGGTACACTGAAGCTTTCTTT. This translates into CAWRGQGYTEAFF.

For this clone: At one of its ends the junction is not consistent with the germline gene, which may arise from a read error. J is TRBJ2-7 and V is TRBV29-1, with D possibly matching TRBD1 (5 bases). This CDR3 comprises 12 residues. Germline CDR1 and CDR2: SQVTM and ANQGSEA. CDR3 region: CSVEDSYYEQYF. The CDR3 region has the DNA TGCAGCGTCGAAGACAGTTACTACGAGCAGTACTTC.

This rearrangement joins TRBV6-5 to TRBJ2-2; D not resolved. Germline CDR1 is MNHEY and CDR2 is SVGAGI. The CDR3 has 14 amino acids. The V and J ends lost 3 bases and 1 base respectively, with 6 bases between them. The CDR3 sequence: CASSYFLNTGELFF. In nucleotides, the CDR3 is TGTGCCAGCAGTTATTTTCTGAACACCGGGGAGCTGTTTTTT.

Concerning this clone itself: The identical CDR3 is also encoded by other nucleotide sequences in the sample. The rearrangement joins TRBV2 to TRBJ2-5; 16 bases fit TRBD2. The V gene's germline CDR1 is SNHLY and CDR2 FYNNEI. The CDR3 has 14 residues. V trimming: 9 bases; J trimming: 4 bases; junction bases outside the gene matches: 2. CDR3 in amino acids: CARGTSGRGETQYF. CDR3 coding DNA: TGTGCCAGAGGGACTAGCGGGAGGGGAGAGACCCAGTACTTC.

This chain connects TRBV6-6 to TRBJ1-5, with TRBD1 identical over 10 bases. CDR3 length: 15 amino acids. The germline CDR1 and CDR2 sequences are MNHNY and SVGAGI (reference sequence). Trimming removed 6 bases from V and 6 bases from J; junction bases left unmatched: 8. This CDR3 is CASRGDRGLGQPQHF. In DNA form, the CDR3 reads TGTGCCAGCAGGGGGGACAGGGGTTTGGGTCAGCCCCAGCATTTT.

The gene calls are TRBV13 and TRBJ2-1; TRBD2 matches 9 bases. Germline V gives CDR1 PRHDT, CDR2 FYEKMQ (reference sequence). The CDR3 covers 14 residues. Losses at the gene ends were 8 bases for V and 0 bases for J; bases not matched to a gene: 2. The DNA of the CDR3 is TGTGCCAGCGGCGGGGGGGTCTCCTACAATGAGCAGTTCTTC. Protein product: CASGGGVSYNEQFF.

The rearrangement uses TRBV7-9 and TRBJ2-7; D is unresolved. Germline V gene data show CDR1 as SEHNR and CDR2 as FQNEAQ (reference sequence). V lost 1 base and J lost 3, with 10 bases in between. The CDR3 is made up of 14 amino acids. This CDR3 reads CASSLGYSNYEQYF. In DNA form, the CDR3 reads TGTGCCAGCAGCTTAGGGTACTCCAACTACGAGCAGTACTTC.

The rearrangement joins TRBV29-1 to TRBJ1-1; D unclear. Trimming removed 7 bases from V and 7 bases from J, with 22 bases in between. This CDR3 has 14 amino acids. CDR1 is SQVTM, CDR2 ANQGSEA, per germline. The CDR3 DNA is TGCAGCGGCTCCAGCCTTCCGGGAAGTAGTGAAGCTTTCTTT. It encodes CSGSSLPGSSEAFF.

This sequence joins TRBV5-1 and TRBJ2-1, with TRBD2 matching 14 bases. The CDR3 consists of 14 residues. J gave up 7 bases and V 7 bases, and 4 bases lay outside the gene matches. Germline CDR1 and CDR2: SGHRS and YFSETQ. The CDR3 sequence is CASARTSGGNEQFF. For the CDR3, the DNA is TGCGCCAGCGCCCGGACTAGCGGGGGGAATGAGCAGTTCTTC.

The rearrangement joins TRBV5-6 to TRBJ2-3; 9 nucleotides line up with TRBD2. Germline CDR1 is SGHDT and CDR2 is YYEEEE. The CDR3 is 15 residues long. The junction had 4 bases not matched to a gene; V was cut back by 4 bases and J by 1 base. CDR3 region: CASSAKREGTDTQYF. In nucleotides, the CDR3 is TGTGCCAGCAGCGCCAAGCGGGAGGGCACAGATACGCAGTATTTT.

The J gene is TRBJ1-3, the V gene TRBV5-1; the match to TRBD1 covers 7 bases. The CDR3 extends over 15 amino acids. Germline V gives CDR1 SGHRS, CDR2 YFSETQ. V lost 0 bases, J lost 2 bases, and 2 bases stayed unmatched. The CDR3 DNA reads TGCGCCAGCAGCTTGGAAGGGACAGCTGGAAACACCATATATTTT. This codes for CASSLEGTAGNTIYF.

The chain is built from TRBV4-3 and TRBJ2-3; D ambiguous. The CDR3 has 14 amino acids. Trimming shortened V by 3 bases and J by 3 bases, and 10 bases separated the two germline ends. Per the germline V gene, CDR1 is LGHNA and CDR2 is YSLEER. Here the CDR3 DNA reads TGCGCCAGCAGCCACCTCGACGGGACAGATACGCAGTATTTT. This encodes CASSHLDGTDTQYF.

The V and J genes are TRBV29-1 and TRBJ2-5, with 8 positions matching TRBD1. Looked up from germline, CDR1 is SQVTM and CDR2 is ANQGSEA. V dropped 7 bases and J dropped 5; count of bases not matched to a gene: 9. CDR3 size: 13 residues. This chain's CDR3 is CSAWTGWGETQYF. CDR3 DNA: TGCAGCGCCTGGACAGGGTGGGGGGAGACCCAGTACTTC.